Reported below is one T cell receptor beta chain. Which antigen it targets is not known. Base quality data are lacking; no much larger clone is found one base away. The source of the sample is a study of cytomegalovirus exposure and HLA in healthy donors listed by TCRdb under 2017. General notes on the study: According to a later analysis, the 120 validation repertoires were produced on the same platform as the approximately 690 repertoires of the first cohort. The study aimed to test whether cataloging public T cell receptors could reveal signatures of past pathogen exposure. Along with the approximately 700-subject first cohort, a separate validation cohort of more than 90 different subjects was used. High-throughput TCR immunosequencing, statistical association of individual TCRs with disease status, and machine learning were combined to predict cytomegalovirus infection status.

The paper as a whole reports these results and caveats: According to the authors, the approach could potentially be generalized to other disease states and immunological phenotypes. A total of 150 to 200 TCR beta chains were listed by the study as associated with cytomegalovirus. In a later analysis, TCRs clustered in the first cohort were found to also tend to co-occur in the 100 to 150 validation repertoires, with 94% of cluster scores above 0. A few of the identified cytomegalovirus-associated TCR beta chains were confirmed in vitro to be specific for cytomegalovirus antigens. Most TCR sequences were seen in very few donors, while some public TCRs were found in many individuals. A later analysis had no HLA typing for the validation cohort, so co-occurrence there was scored across all 130 or so repertoires. The classifier was reported to diagnose cytomegalovirus status with high specificity and sensitivity in both the original cohort and the validation cohort.

Donors formed part of the validation cohort, which comprised over a hundred subjects and was distinct from the first cohort of 550 to 850 subjects. Receptor amplification or capture employed the immunoSEQ multiplex PCR assay. On the study's bioinformatics: A statistical classification framework was built to diagnose cytomegalovirus status from the catalog of TCR beta chain sequences. Held by TCRdb, this immuneACCESS table contains in-frame sequences only and omits some clones. Under half of the omission traces to an unresolved V gene where checked; the cause of the rest is unknown. Clonal size and the V and J genes are those of that table, whereas D and trimming came from the DNA. Here the sample has some 49,000 clones; around 94% occur a single time. The biggest ten clones account for more than 1.4% of the sample. The TCR sequence derives from a young man in good health and CMV-seronegative. The specimen sequenced was PBMCs.

The CDR3 protein sequence reads: CASSPAPEGRTEAFF. The nucleotide sequence reads as follows: TGTGCCAGCAGCCCCGCACCGGAGGGTCGAACTGAAGCTTTCTTT. This sequence uses TRBV27 and TRBJ1-1; the D gene cannot be resolved reliably. V drops 6 bases and J drops 5 bases, leaving 19 bases in between. The germline V gene (reference sequence) sets CDR1 to MNHEY and CDR2 to SMNVEV. The CDR3 runs 15 amino acids, cysteine and phenylalanine included. Kept here is only the CDR3 DNA, which spans 45 bases and is read in frame from base 1.